The 23 T cell receptor beta chains reported below all come from one sample, sequenced in a study of human T cells and chemical hapten exposure. TCRdb processed the 5' RACE reads anew with MiXCR; each CDR3 protein has one entry. Among 130,000 or so distinct CDR3 sequences, around 4% were seen once, and the ten largest hold roughly 1.4%. Total RNA was isolated from unfractionated whole blood. Receptors were obtained from a female donor in good health.

The sample holds many counts of this clonotype. The rearrangement links TRBV20-1 to TRBJ1-1; 7 bases are a match to TRBD1. J lost 9 bases, V lost 1 base, and 14 bases had no gene match. CDR3 length: 15 residues. Germline V CDR1 and CDR2: DFQATT, SNEGSKA (reference sequence). Written as DNA, the CDR3 is TGCAGTGCTAGAGCTCGAATGACAGGGACCCCCCAAGCTTTCTTT. It translates to CSARARMTGTPQAFF.

This clonotype was counted many times. V is TRBV4-2 and J is TRBJ2-7; D is unclear. V lost 3 bases and J 7 bases, leaving 10 bases between the germline ends. This CDR3 region has 12 residues. CDR1 and CDR2 (germline): LGHNA, YNFKEQ. CDR3 in amino acids: CASSHQTGEQYF. CDR3 coding DNA: TGTGCCAGCAGCCACCAAACTGGGGAGCAGTACTTC.

The chain links TRBV23-1 to TRBJ2-1; 7 bases line up with TRBD2. TRBV23-1 is known as an ORF, though its function is uncertain. Germline trimming cut 0 bases from V and 0 bases from J; bases unmatched to any gene: 14. The CDR3 is made up of 20 amino acids. For the CDR3, the DNA is TGCGCCAGCAGTCAATCGCAAGGGACTATACTAAAAAGCTCCTACAATGAGCAGTTCTTC. Amino acids: CASSQSQGTILKSSYNEQFF.

This clonotype was detected many times. The gene calls are TRBV6-5 and TRBJ2-6, with unresolved D. The germline V and J ends were trimmed by 7 bases and 2 bases, with 21 bases remaining between them. The CDR3 is made up of 18 amino acids. Looked up from germline, CDR1 is MNHEY and CDR2 is SVGAGI. The CDR3 spells CASTQDRPGLAGANVLTF. For the CDR3, the DNA is TGTGCCAGCACTCAGGACCGTCCAGGTTTAGCTGGGGCCAACGTCCTGACTTTC.

This chain joins TRBV7-9 and TRBJ2-1, with D unresolved. Looked up from germline, CDR1 is SEHNR and CDR2 is FQNEAQ (reference sequence). V lost 4 bases to trimming and J lost 10 bases, with 8 bases between them. This CDR3 is built from 11 residues. CDR3 protein: CASSCGPEQFF. The DNA of the CDR3 is TGTGCCAGCAGCTGTGGCCCGGAGCAGTTCTTC.

The chain combines TRBV6-5 with TRBJ1-2; TRBD1 aligns across 10 bases. After removal of 2 bases from V and 3 bases from J, the junction contained 3 bases not matched to a gene. Germline V gives CDR1 MNHEY, CDR2 SVGAGI. CDR3 length equals 15 residues. Here the CDR3 DNA reads TGTGCCAGCAGTTACGAGGGACAGGGGTACTATGGCTACACCTTC. It yields the protein CASSYEGQGYYGYTF.

The table lists this clonotype with many counts. The genes are TRBV7-2 and TRBJ2-2; the D gene is possibly TRBD2 (6 bases). This CDR3 spans 14 amino acids. Trimming stripped 6 bases from V and 6 bases from J, with 14 bases between. Germline V gene lookup returns CDR1 SGHTA and CDR2 FQGNSA. This CDR3 is CASSIMGGPGELFF. CDR3 nucleotides: TGTGCCAGCAGTATAATGGGGGGTCCCGGGGAGCTGTTTTTT.

The sample holds many counts of this clonotype. The chain links TRBV7-9 to TRBJ1-4; the D gene is possibly TRBD1 (6 bases). Trimming removed 4 bases from V and 0 bases from J, with 12 bases in between. From germline, CDR1 is SEHNR and CDR2 FQNEAQ (reference sequence). This CDR3 region has 16 residues. CDR3 DNA: TGTGCCAGCAGCTCCCAACAGGGCGCAACTAATGAAAAACTGTTTTTT. Residues: CASSSQQGATNEKLFF. The full variable domain, rest sourced from reference TRBV7-9 and TRBJ1-4, is DTGVSQNPRHKITKRGQNVTFRCDPISEHNRLYWYRQTLGQGPEFLTYFQNEAQLEKSRLLSDRFSAERPKGSFSTLEIQRTEQGDSAMYLCASSSQQGATNEKLFFGSGTQLSVL.

This clonotype was counted at least ten times. This chain joins TRBV6-2 or TRBV6-3 and TRBJ1-2; TRBD1 matches at 7 bases. The trim removed 6 bases at V and 4 bases at J, leaving 8 bases unmatched. This CDR3 has 14 residues. In germline, CDR1 is MNHEY, CDR2 SVGEGT. The CDR3 DNA sequence: TGTGCCAGCAGCTCCGGGACAGCCACCTATGGCTACACCTTC. Protein: CASSSGTATYGYTF.

Many counts were recorded for this clonotype. CDR3 coding DNA: TGTGCCAGCAGTTGGGGTGGGCCCCAGCATTTT. This sequence encodes CASSWGGPQHF. V and J are TRBV27 and TRBJ1-5; D not certain. The V end lost 4 bases, the J end lost 9 bases, and 7 bases lay between the germline ends. Germline V gene data show CDR1 as MNHEY and CDR2 as SMNVEV (reference sequence). The CDR3 is made up of 11 amino acids.

This clonotype has more than one count but fewer than ten. The V call is TRBV6-2 or TRBV6-3, the J call TRBJ2-5; 7 nucleotides align to TRBD2. Germline CDR1 and CDR2: MNHEY and SVGEGT. Unmatched junction bases numbered 6, after V lost 6 bases and J lost 2 bases. The CDR3 consists of 14 residues. The CDR3 DNA sequence: TGTGCCAGCAGAGAGGGACTATGTCAAGAGACCCAGTACTTC. Translation: CASREGLCQETQYF.

This clonotype was found many times. This rearrangement joins TRBV6-6 to TRBJ2-5; a possible D gene is TRBD2 (5 bases). CDR1 is MNHNY, CDR2 SVGAGI, per germline (reference sequence). With 2 bases removed from V and 1 base from J, the gap between germline ends came to 8 bases. The CDR3 contains 14 residues. The CDR3 region has the DNA TGTGCCAGCAGTTACCCCGGACTCCAAGAGACCCAGTACTTC. It translates to CASSYPGLQETQYF.

This clonotype was seen more than once but under ten times. This may be a read error, as it is one base from a much larger clone. The chain is built from TRBV4-2 and TRBJ2-7; 12 nucleotides agree with TRBD1. The V segment lost 0 bases and the J segment 5 bases; nucleotides outside the gene matches: 5. This CDR3 has 16 residues. Germline V gives CDR1 LGHNA, CDR2 YNFKEQ. CDR3 bases: TGTGCCAGCAGCCAAGAAGGAGGGACAGGGGGCGACGAGCAGTACTTC. Encoded protein: CASSQEGGTGGDEQYF.

This clonotype has ten or more counts. Written as DNA, the CDR3 is TGCAGTGCTACAGACGGGAGGTCCTACAATGAGCAGTTCTTC. Translation: CSATDGRSYNEQFF. This chain connects TRBV20-1 to TRBJ2-1; TRBD2 matches 7 bases. This CDR3 has 14 amino acids. Germline lookup yields CDR1 DFQATT and CDR2 SNEGSKA (reference sequence). V lost 4 bases to trimming and J lost 1 base; unmatched junction nucleotides: 4.

This clonotype was seen a single time. The rearrangement uses TRBV11-2 and TRBJ1-1; D remains ambiguous. Germline CDR1 is SGHAT and CDR2 is FQNNGV. Trimming took off 3 bases at V and 1 base at J, with 6 bases between the two ends. The CDR3 extends over 13 amino acids. The CDR3 region has the DNA TGTGCCAGCAGCTTCGACACGAACACTGAAGCTTTCTTT. This encodes CASSFDTNTEAFF.

This clonotype was counted only a few times. V is TRBV7-9 and J is TRBJ1-3; D is unresolved. CDR1 is SEHNR and CDR2 is FQNEAQ in the germline V gene (reference sequence). Between the trimmed V and J ends, which lost 1 base and 0 bases, there was a span of 10 bases. The CDR3 consists of 16 residues. The CDR3 region is CASSLVTSRSGNTIYF. As DNA, the CDR3 is TGTGCCAGCAGCTTAGTCACGAGCCGCTCTGGAAACACCATATATTTT.

This clonotype has a count of ten or more. Written as DNA, the CDR3 is TGTGCCAGCAGAACATTACAGGGGCACGGCGGTACGCAGTATTTT. Translating it yields CASRTLQGHGGTQYF. V gene TRBV6-5 combines with J gene TRBJ2-3, with 7 bases lining up with TRBD1. This CDR3 region has 15 residues. J gave up 8 bases and V 6 bases, and 14 bases lay outside the gene matches. Germline loops: CDR1 MNHEY, CDR2 SVGAGI.

This clonotype came up many times. The CDR3 DNA reads as TGTGCCAGCTCAGAACTACAGGGATCGAGGAATTCACCCCTCCACTTT. It is translated as CASSELQGSRNSPLHF. The rearrangement uses TRBV18 and TRBJ1-6, with a tentative D call TRBD1 (6 bases). Per germline, CDR1 KGHSH and CDR2 LQKENI. CDR3 length equals 16 residues. With 5 bases removed from V and 7 bases from J, the gap between germline ends came to 18 bases.

This clonotype has a count of ten or more. The V gene is TRBV29-1, the J gene TRBJ1-5; D gene ambiguous. In germline, CDR1 is SQVTM, CDR2 ANQGSEA. V lost 6 bases to trimming and J lost 3 bases, with 6 bases between them. The CDR3 runs 11 residues. The CDR3 DNA sequence: TGCAGCGTCCTCCCCAATCAGCCCCAGCATTTT. This codes for CSVLPNQPQHF.

This clonotype was recorded many times. J is TRBJ2-7 and V is TRBV4-2; D gene uncertain. Germline assignment: CDR1 LGHNA and CDR2 YNFKEQ. The CDR3 consists of 14 residues. Trimming cost V 5 bases and J 0 bases, with 11 bases left between them. The DNA of the CDR3 is TGTGCCAGCAGCAATATCTCAAGCTCCTACGAGCAGTACTTC. Its translation: CASSNISSSYEQYF.

At least ten counts were recorded for this clonotype. The chain links TRBV6-1 to TRBJ1-5; D call uncertain. V was trimmed by 7 bases and J by 6 bases, leaving 13 bases between them. This CDR3 spans 13 amino acids. Germline lookup yields CDR1 MNHNS and CDR2 SASEGT. For the CDR3, the DNA is TGTGCCAGCACCGGCCAGAGCGCTCAGCCCCAGCATTTT. Protein sequence: CASTGQSAQPQHF.

This clonotype appeared many times. The J gene is TRBJ1-2, the V gene TRBV6-5; possible D gene TRBD1, 5 bases. Germline V gene data show CDR1 as MNHEY and CDR2 as SVGAGI. The CDR3 is made up of 13 amino acids. Trimming removed 8 bases from V and 7 bases from J, with 17 bases in between. Written as DNA, the CDR3 is TGTGCCAGCGGCAGGGAGCATCAATCTGGCTACACCTTC. This sequence encodes CASGREHQSGYTF.

This clonotype has a count of ten or more. The chain employs TRBV12-3 or TRBV12-4 and TRBJ1-2; no firm D call. The V and J ends lost 1 base and 4 bases respectively, with 7 bases between them. The CDR3 has 13 amino acids. CDR3 sequence reads: CASSLGSSYGYTF. CDR3 bases: TGTGCCAGCAGTTTAGGCAGCAGCTATGGCTACACCTTC.